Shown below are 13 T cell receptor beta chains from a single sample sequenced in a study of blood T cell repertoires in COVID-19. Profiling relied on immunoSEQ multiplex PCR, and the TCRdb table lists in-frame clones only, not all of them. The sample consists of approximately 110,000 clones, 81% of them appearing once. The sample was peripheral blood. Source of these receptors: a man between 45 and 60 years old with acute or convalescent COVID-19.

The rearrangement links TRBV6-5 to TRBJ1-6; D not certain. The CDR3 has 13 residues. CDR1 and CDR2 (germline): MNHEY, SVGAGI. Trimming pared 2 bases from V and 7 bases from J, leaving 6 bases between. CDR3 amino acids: CASSYRGNSPLHF. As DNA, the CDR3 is TGTGCCAGCAGTTACCGCGGGAATTCACCCCTCCACTTT.

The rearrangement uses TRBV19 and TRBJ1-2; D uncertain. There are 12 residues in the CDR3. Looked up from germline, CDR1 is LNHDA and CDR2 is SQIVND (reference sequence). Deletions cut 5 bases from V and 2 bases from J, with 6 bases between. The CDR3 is CASSSGNYGYTF. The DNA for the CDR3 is TGTGCCAGTAGTTCAGGAAACTATGGCTACACCTTC.

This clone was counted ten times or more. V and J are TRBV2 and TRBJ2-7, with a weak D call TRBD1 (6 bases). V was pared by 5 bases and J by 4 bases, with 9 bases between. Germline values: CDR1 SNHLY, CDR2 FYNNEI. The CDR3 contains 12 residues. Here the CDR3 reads CASSSQGYEQYV. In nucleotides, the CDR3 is TGTGCCAGCAGTTCCCAGGGGTACGAGCAGTACGTC.

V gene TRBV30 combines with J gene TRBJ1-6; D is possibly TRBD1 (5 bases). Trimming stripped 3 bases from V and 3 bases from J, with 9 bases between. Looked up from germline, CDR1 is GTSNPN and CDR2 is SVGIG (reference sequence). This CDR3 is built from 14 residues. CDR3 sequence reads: CAWRGLSYNSPLHF. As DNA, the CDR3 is TGTGCCTGGAGGGGACTCAGCTATAATTCACCCCTCCACTTT.

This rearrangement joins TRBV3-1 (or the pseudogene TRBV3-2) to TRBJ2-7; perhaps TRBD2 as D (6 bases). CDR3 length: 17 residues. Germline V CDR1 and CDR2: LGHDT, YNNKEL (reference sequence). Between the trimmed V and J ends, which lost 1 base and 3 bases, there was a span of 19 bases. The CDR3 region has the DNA TGTGCCAGCAGCCAAGGTGTCGGAGGGGCACGTTTCTACGAGCAGTACTTC. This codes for CASSQGVGGARFYEQYF.

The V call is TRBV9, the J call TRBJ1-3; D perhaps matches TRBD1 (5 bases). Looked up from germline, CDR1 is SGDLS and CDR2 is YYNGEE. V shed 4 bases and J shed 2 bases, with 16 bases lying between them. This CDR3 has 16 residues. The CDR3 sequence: CASSSFSPGTGNTIYF. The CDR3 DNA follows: TGTGCCAGCAGCTCATTCTCCCCAGGGACTGGAAACACCATATATTTT.

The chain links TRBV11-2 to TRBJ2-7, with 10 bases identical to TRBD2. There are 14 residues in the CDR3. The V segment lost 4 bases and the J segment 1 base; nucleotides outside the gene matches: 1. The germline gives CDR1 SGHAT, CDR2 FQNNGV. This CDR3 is CASSSSGRSYEQYF. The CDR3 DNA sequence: TGTGCCAGCAGCTCTAGCGGGAGATCCTACGAGCAGTACTTC.

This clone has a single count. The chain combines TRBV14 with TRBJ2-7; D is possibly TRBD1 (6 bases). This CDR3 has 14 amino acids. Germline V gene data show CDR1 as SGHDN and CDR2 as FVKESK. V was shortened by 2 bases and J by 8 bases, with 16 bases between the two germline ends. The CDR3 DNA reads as TGTGCCAGCAGCCAACCAGGGGCGATTTACAAGCAGTACTTC. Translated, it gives CASSQPGAIYKQYF. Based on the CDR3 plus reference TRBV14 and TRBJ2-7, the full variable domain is EAGVTQFPSHSVIEKGQTVTLRCDPISGHDNLYWYRRVMGKEIKFLLHFVKESKQDESGMPNNRFLAERTGGTYSTLKVQPAELEDSGVYFCASSQPGAIYKQYFGPGTRLTVT.

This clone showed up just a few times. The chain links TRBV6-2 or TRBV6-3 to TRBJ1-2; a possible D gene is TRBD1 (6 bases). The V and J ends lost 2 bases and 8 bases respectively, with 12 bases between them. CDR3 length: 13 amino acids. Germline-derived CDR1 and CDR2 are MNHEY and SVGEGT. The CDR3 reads CASSYLGAVGYTF. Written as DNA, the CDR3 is TGTGCCAGCAGTTACCTGGGGGCGGTCGGCTACACCTTC.

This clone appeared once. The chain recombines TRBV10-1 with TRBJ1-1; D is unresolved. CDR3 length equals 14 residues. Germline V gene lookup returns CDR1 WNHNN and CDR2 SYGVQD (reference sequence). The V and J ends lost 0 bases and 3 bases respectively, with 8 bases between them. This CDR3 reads CASSESAGDTEAFF. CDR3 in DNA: TGCGCCAGCAGTGAGTCGGCCGGAGACACTGAAGCTTTCTTT.

CDR3 residues: CASSLTDRAYEQYV. CDR3 nucleotides: TGCGCCAGCAGCTTAACCGACAGGGCGTACGAGCAGTACGTC. The chain is built from TRBV5-1 and TRBJ2-7; 7 bases line up with TRBD1. The V gene's germline CDR1 is SGHRS and CDR2 YFSETQ. The CDR3 consists of 14 residues. V trimming: 2 bases; J trimming: 4 bases; junction bases outside the gene matches: 6.

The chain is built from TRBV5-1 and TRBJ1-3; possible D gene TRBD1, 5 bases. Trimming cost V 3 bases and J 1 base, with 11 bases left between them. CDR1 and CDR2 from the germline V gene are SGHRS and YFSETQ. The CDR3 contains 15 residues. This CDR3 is CASSSEGRSGNTIYF. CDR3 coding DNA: TGCGCCAGCAGCTCCGAGGGGAGGTCTGGAAACACCATATATTTT.

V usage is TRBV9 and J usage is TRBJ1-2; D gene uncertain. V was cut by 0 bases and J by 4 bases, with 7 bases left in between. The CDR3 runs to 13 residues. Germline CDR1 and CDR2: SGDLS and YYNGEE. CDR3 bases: TGTGCCAGCAGCGTAGGGTTCAGCTATGGCTACACCTTC. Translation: CASSVGFSYGYTF.